The 22 T cell receptor beta chains reported below all come from one sample, sequenced in a study of blood T cell repertoires in COVID-19. The method was immunoSEQ multiplex PCR; TCRdb's version includes in-frame clones alone and lacks a portion of them. This sample has 100,000 to 150,000 clones, with over 70% found just once. Material: peripheral blood. The receptors shown here come from a woman aged 45-60 years with acute or convalescent COVID-19.

The V and J genes are TRBV9 and TRBJ2-7, with 8 nucleotides matching TRBD2. V lost 0 bases, J lost 2 bases, and 7 bases stayed unmatched. This CDR3 region has 16 residues. The germline V gene has CDR1 SGDLS and CDR2 YYNGEE. DNA of the CDR3: TGTGCCAGCAGCGTAGAGGGGGTAGCGGGACCCTACGAGCAGTACTTC. It is translated as CASSVEGVAGPYEQYF.

This clone occurred a few times. The J gene is TRBJ1-1, the V gene TRBV19, with unresolved D. The CDR3 spans 14 residues. Trimming removed 1 base at V and 1 base at J, with 7 bases between. Germline CDR1 reads LNHDA; CDR2 reads SQIVND (reference sequence). CDR3 sequence reads: CASSIVDWNTEAFF. The CDR3 nucleotides are TGTGCCAGTAGTATAGTGGACTGGAACACTGAAGCTTTCTTT.

The J gene is TRBJ1-1, the V gene TRBV9; unclear D gene. The CDR3 extends over 14 amino acids. CDR1 is SGDLS, CDR2 YYNGEE, per germline. The V and J ends lost 3 bases and 0 bases respectively, with 9 bases between them. The CDR3 reads CASSATNLNTEAFF. The CDR3 region has the DNA TGTGCCAGCAGCGCAACTAACCTGAACACTGAAGCTTTCTTT.

The chain links TRBV10-3 to TRBJ1-1; 7 bases align to TRBD1. The CDR3 has 15 residues. With V trimmed by 5 bases and J by 1 base, 7 bases remained unmatched. CDR1 ENHRY and CDR2 SYGVKD come from the germline V gene. As DNA, the CDR3 is TGTGCCATCAGTAGGGAAACAGGGGCGAACACTGAAGCTTTCTTT. Its protein is CAISRETGANTEAFF.

The V call is TRBV15, the J call TRBJ1-1, with a weak D call TRBD1 (5 bases). The germline CDR1 and CDR2 sequences are LNHNV and YYDKDF (reference sequence). CDR3 size: 12 residues. The V end lost 5 bases, the J end lost 6 bases, and 10 bases lay between the germline ends. The CDR3 DNA sequence: TGTGCCACCAGCCCAGGGTACTCTGAAGCTTTCTTT. Encoded protein: CATSPGYSEAFF.

The rearrangement joins TRBV7-3 to TRBJ2-3; 8 bases match TRBD1. The CDR3 loop spans 13 amino acids. Germline trimming cut 7 bases from V and 5 bases from J; bases unmatched to any gene: 5. Per the germline V gene, CDR1 is SGHTA and CDR2 is FQGTGA. In DNA form, the CDR3 reads TGTGCCAGCATGGTACAGGGGGGAGATACGCAGTATTTT. It specifies CASMVQGGDTQYF.

The chain uses TRBV7-2 and TRBJ2-7; 7 bases line up with TRBD1. CDR1 and CDR2 (germline): SGHTA, FQGNSA. The junction had 5 bases not matched to a gene; V was cut back by 5 bases and J by 1 base. This CDR3 is built from 14 residues. As DNA, the CDR3 is TGTGCCAGCAGCCCGGGACAGATTTCCTACGAGCAGTACTTC. Translated, it gives CASSPGQISYEQYF.

This chain connects TRBV7-2 to TRBJ1-2; 8 bases align to TRBD1. Germline CDR1 and CDR2: SGHTA and FQGNSA. After removal of 1 base from V and 7 bases from J, the junction contained 2 bases not matched to a gene. The length of the CDR3 is 13 residues. This CDR3 is CASSLGTGRGYTF. CDR3 bases: TGTGCCAGCAGCTTAGGGACAGGGCGTGGCTACACCTTC.

V gene TRBV27 combines with J gene TRBJ2-1; 7 bases agree with TRBD2. Trimming removed 8 bases from V and 6 bases from J; junction bases left unmatched: 10. Germline V gene data show CDR1 as MNHEY and CDR2 as SMNVEV (reference sequence). The CDR3 is 14 residues long. The CDR3 loop is CASSPAGSFNEQFF. In DNA form, the CDR3 reads TGTGCCAGCTCTCCAGCGGGATCTTTCAATGAGCAGTTCTTC.

The V call is TRBV19, the J call TRBJ2-1, with 7 bases matching TRBD2. The junction had 6 bases not matched to a gene; V was cut back by 2 bases and J by 5 bases. The CDR3 is 15 amino acids. Germline CDR1 and CDR2: LNHDA and SQIVND (reference sequence). This chain's CDR3 is CASSILAEANNEQFF. The CDR3 DNA reads as TGTGCCAGTAGTATACTAGCGGAGGCAAACAATGAGCAGTTCTTC. Based on the CDR3 plus reference TRBV19 and TRBJ2-1, the full variable domain is DGGITQSPKYLFRKEGQNVTLSCEQNLNHDAMYWYRQDPGQGLRLIYYSQIVNDFQKGDIAEGYSVSREKKESFPLTVTSAQKNPTAFYLCASSILAEANNEQFFGPGTRLTVL.

The chain uses TRBV6-2 or TRBV6-3 and TRBJ1-6; 9 bases map to TRBD1. The CDR3 totals 14 residues. Germline CDR1 and CDR2: MNHEY and SVGEGT. J was trimmed by 7 bases and V by 6 bases; bases with no gene match: 4. The CDR3 loop is CASSWGQGNSPLHF. The DNA for the CDR3 is TGTGCCAGCAGCTGGGGACAGGGAAATTCACCCCTCCACTTT.

The rearrangement joins TRBV7-9 to TRBJ1-1; no clear D. V was trimmed by 0 bases and J by 4 bases, leaving 15 bases between them. Germline V lookup: CDR1 SEHNR, CDR2 FQNEAQ (reference sequence). CDR3 length: 16 residues. Here the CDR3 reads CASSLASGSATTEAFF. The CDR3 DNA is TGTGCCAGCAGCTTAGCCTCGGGATCCGCCACCACTGAAGCTTTCTTT.

This clone was seen only once. This chain joins TRBV28 and TRBJ2-1; 7 positions match TRBD2. V was pared by 8 bases and J by 4 bases, with 14 bases of the junction left unmatched. The CDR3 consists of 16 residues. The germline gives CDR1 MDHEN, CDR2 SYDVKM. The CDR3 DNA is TGTGCCAGCGTCGCGTCTCTAGCGGAAAATTACAATGAGCAGTTCTTC. Protein: CASVASLAENYNEQFF.

The CDR3 region has the DNA TGTGCCAGCAGCTTAGATGGAGGGACAGGCCCCTATGGCTACACCTTC. It specifies CASSLDGGTGPYGYTF. J is TRBJ1-2 and V is TRBV11-2; 8 nucleotides align to TRBD1. V trimming: 0 bases; J trimming: 4 bases; junction bases outside the gene matches: 7. The CDR3 runs 16 residues. Looked up from germline, CDR1 is SGHAT and CDR2 is FQNNGV.

This rearrangement joins TRBV18 to TRBJ1-5, with D possibly being TRBD1 (5 bases). This CDR3 comprises 14 residues. V was trimmed by 3 bases and J by 7 bases, leaving 13 bases between them. Germline lookup yields CDR1 KGHSH and CDR2 LQKENI. Here the CDR3 reads CASSPIGGGQPQHF. CDR3 nucleotide sequence: TGTGCCAGCTCACCGATCGGGGGAGGCCAGCCCCAGCATTTT.

This rearrangement joins TRBV7-9 to TRBJ2-1; TRBD2 is a possible D gene (6 bases). V lost 4 bases, J lost 2 bases, and 9 bases lay in between. The CDR3 totals 14 residues. The germline V gene encodes CDR1 SEHNR and CDR2 FQNEAQ (reference sequence). The CDR3 loop is CASSWASAYNEQFF. CDR3 sequence (DNA): TGTGCCAGCAGCTGGGCTAGCGCCTACAATGAGCAGTTCTTC.

The CDR3 sequence is CASSPQGAGQPQHF. CDR3 in DNA: TGTGCCAGCAGTCCGCAGGGGGCAGGTCAGCCCCAGCATTTT. V is TRBV27 and J is TRBJ1-5; 8 nucleotides line up with TRBD1. Germline V CDR1 and CDR2: MNHEY, SMNVEV (reference sequence). Losses at the gene ends were 5 bases for V and 6 bases for J; bases not matched to a gene: 6. The CDR3 has 14 amino acids.

The chain carries TRBV19 and TRBJ2-1; 12 bases are a match to TRBD2. The CDR3 is made up of 16 amino acids. Germline V gives CDR1 LNHDA, CDR2 SQIVND (reference sequence). J was trimmed by 6 bases and V by 5 bases; bases with no gene match: 8. CDR3 region: CASSSLAGGPPNEQFF. CDR3 DNA: TGTGCCAGTAGTTCCCTAGCGGGGGGGCCACCCAATGAGCAGTTCTTC. The full variable domain, with the rest looked up from reference TRBV19 and TRBJ2-1, is DGGITQSPKYLFRKEGQNVTLSCEQNLNHDAMYWYRQDPGQGLRLIYYSQIVNDFQKGDIAEGYSVSREKKESFPLTVTSAQKNPTAFYLCASSSLAGGPPNEQFFGPGTRLTVL.

J is TRBJ1-5 and V is TRBV6-6; D is undetermined. V was clipped by 6 bases and J by 6 bases, with 15 bases between them. The CDR3 consists of 14 residues. Germline CDR1 MNHNY, CDR2 SVGAGI (reference sequence). CDR3 nucleotides: TGTGCCAGCAGCCGGTTGGCCGGAGGTCAGCCCCAGCATTTT. This translates into CASSRLAGGQPQHF.

This clone has a handful of counts. CDR3 loop: CASSLDRGDYGYTF. CDR3 nucleotides: TGTGCCAGCAGCTTAGACAGGGGCGACTATGGCTACACCTTC. This sequence joins TRBV11-2 and TRBJ1-2, with D tentatively TRBD1 (6 bases). Germline CDR1 reads SGHAT; CDR2 reads FQNNGV. The V and J ends lost 0 bases and 3 bases respectively, with 8 bases between them. The CDR3 is 14 amino acids.

This clone has only a few counts. V and J are TRBV10-2 and TRBJ1-5; D gene uncertain. This CDR3 has 15 residues. The V and J ends lost 1 base and 3 bases respectively, with 10 bases between them. Germline lookup yields CDR1 WSHSY and CDR2 SAAADI. CDR3 in amino acids: CASSEFGQNNQPQHF. The CDR3 DNA reads as TGCGCCAGCAGTGAGTTTGGGCAGAACAATCAGCCCCAGCATTTT.

The chain uses TRBV28 and TRBJ1-4; 9 bases line up with TRBD1. The CDR3 totals 15 residues. CDR1 is MDHEN, CDR2 SYDVKM, per germline. V shed 5 bases and J 7 bases; nucleotides not matched to a gene: 8. Here the CDR3 reads CASSILQGAVEKLFF. DNA of the CDR3: TGTGCCAGCAGTATCCTACAGGGGGCCGTTGAAAAACTGTTTTTT.